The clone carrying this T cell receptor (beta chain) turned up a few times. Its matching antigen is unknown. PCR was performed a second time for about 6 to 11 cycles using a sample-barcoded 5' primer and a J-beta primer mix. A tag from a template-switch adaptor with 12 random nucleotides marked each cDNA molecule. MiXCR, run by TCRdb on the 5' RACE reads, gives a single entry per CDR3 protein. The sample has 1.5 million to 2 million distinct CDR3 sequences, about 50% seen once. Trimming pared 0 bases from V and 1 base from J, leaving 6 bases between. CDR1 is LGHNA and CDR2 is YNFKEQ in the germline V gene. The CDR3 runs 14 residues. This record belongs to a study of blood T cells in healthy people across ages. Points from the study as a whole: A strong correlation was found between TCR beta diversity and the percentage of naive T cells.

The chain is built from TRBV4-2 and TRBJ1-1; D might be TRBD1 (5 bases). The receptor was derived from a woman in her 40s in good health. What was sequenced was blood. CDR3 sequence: CASSQDQGNTEAFF. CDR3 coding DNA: TGTGCCAGCAGCCAAGATCAGGGGAACACTGAAGCTTTCTTT.